This TCR gamma chain derives from a study of gamma-delta chains in newborns, infants, children. Study summary: Polyclonal expansion of innate γδ T cells after birth follows microbial exposure.

J lost 0 bases, V lost 3 bases, and 5 bases had no gene match. CDR3 size: 14 residues. Germline loops: CDR1 VTNTFY, CDR2 YDVSTARD (reference sequence). This clone was seen a handful of times. TCRdb re-called clones from the reads using CATT. Of several hundred gamma-chain clones in the sample, 39% are singletons; the top ten hold 20% to 30%. Sequenced sample: blood. This sequence joins TRGV3 and TRGJ1 or TRGJ2. No J gene is reported in TCRdb; it was inferred here by comparing the DNA with germline. The clonotype comes from a child who was a newborn, infant or young child, either healthy, febrile or measles-vaccinated (not recorded which). The CDR3 bases are TGTGCCACCTGGGACGGTTCGAATTATTATAAGAAACTCTTT. Amino acids: CATWDGSNYYKKLF.